Listed below are T cell receptor beta chains from one sample, sequenced in a study of blood T cell repertoires in COVID-19. Sequencing was performed with immunoSEQ multiplex PCR; in TCRdb, only in-frame clones are kept and a portion is missing. This table holds about 140,000 clones, 65% to 85% found once. Sample: peripheral blood. All receptors derive from a woman aged 60 to 75 with acute or convalescent COVID-19. Each CDR3 is given with its conserved first and last residue.

>TRBV5-1
CASSEQAHSYEQYF
>TRBV28
CASSSRLAGGIRTQYF
>TRBV19
CASSPGTSGGTYEQYF
>TRBV5-1
CASSLMWGPNQPQHF
>TRBV28
CASRPGLPFNEQYF
>TRBV6-1
CASSEFVRVGSPLHF
>TRBV3-1/TRBV3-2
CASSQSGGGMEKLFF
>TRBV2
CASSGFNTLFDEQFF
>TRBV5-1
CASASTSYEQYF
>TRBV15
CATSRARVGQSYEQYF
>TRBV6-1
CASRGTGIDYGYTF
>TRBV7-3
CASSPTGPGELFF
>TRBV7-2
CASSLGLAGVMETQYF
>TRBV6-5
CASSWTGNSYEQYF
>TRBV12-3/TRBV12-4
CASSITSESPLHF
>TRBV12-3/TRBV12-4
CASSFAGVEQFF
>TRBV7-9
CASSLSTGLSNQPQHF
>TRBV30
CAWSVLRRASGSWPSYNEQFF
>TRBV10-3
CAISRGLNQPQHF
>TRBV14
CASSQELGPYEQYF
>TRBV6-6
CASSPIGFRETQYF
>TRBV2
CASSFTGGHGYTF
>TRBV28
CASSLSGSPEEYF
>TRBV6-5
CASIEPPGAYEQYF
>TRBV18
CASSPARSGRAGFDNEQFF
>TRBV14
CASSGALIYEQYF
>TRBV5-4
CASSIGLAHSTDTQYF
>TRBV28
CASSERYGPKRGNEQFF
>TRBV7-8
CASSLKQVTYEQYF
>TRBV6-5
CASSPRGGGTDTQYF
>TRBV28
CASSLSGLSSYNEQFF
>TRBV3-1/TRBV3-2
CASSPLAGGGFGGDTQYF
>TRBV7-2
CASSSREALTDTQYF
>TRBV19
CAMRARGTGLMFF
>TRBV4-1
CASSQVAYSGNTIYF
>TRBV5-1
CASSFRSGTGGLVTGELFF
>TRBV5-4
CASSLPASEQYF
>TRBV5-6
CASSLVALAVNQETQYF
>TRBV6-4
CASSLAPTDTQYF
>TRBV3-1/TRBV3-2
CASSRRLAGNTGELFF
>TRBV7-6
CASSLATSGSSEQFF
>TRBV19
CASSTLRGTDTQYF
>TRBV9
CASSVAGEVRYEQYF
>TRBV7-2
CASRLDGGDQETQYF
>TRBV15
CATSRVMNTEAFF
>TRBV19
CASSRRGRTDTQYF
>TRBV2
CASSSPGQPNYGYTF
>TRBV7-9
CASQGGATNEKLFF
>TRBV10-3
CAISEGTSGRNEQFF